The present T cell receptor (beta chain) was sequenced within a study of naive and memory T cell subsets. Alpha and beta libraries were amplified separately from the second PCR onward. Cells stained for CD3, CD4, CD8, CD45RA, CD27 and viability were sorted into four CD45RA/CD27 subsets. This clonotype was recorded at least ten times. Trimming took 5 bases from V and 0 from J, leaving 7 bases between them. The CDR3 runs 13 residues. Germline V gene sequence: CDR1 SEHNR, CDR2 FQNEAQ (reference sequence). Both TRBC1 and TRBC2 were covered by a beta constant-region primer of two equimolar oligonucleotides. Ligated cDNA was amplified by four rounds of PCR with nested alpha and beta constant-region primers and SP2. An oligonucleotide with the SP2 primer and a 12-nucleotide UMI was ligated to the cDNA 3' end. One entry per CDR3 protein results from TCRdb running MiXCR on the UMI-ligation and nested PCR reads. The sample gives some 83,000 distinct CDR3 sequences, 9% of which show up once; less than 1.5% is in the top ten.

V is TRBV7-9 and J is TRBJ1-2, with D uncertain. Source material: naive CD8+ T cells from blood. The TCR originated in a human donor in good health. The CDR3 DNA is TGTGCCAGCAGCCAGCGCCCTAACTATGGCTACACCTTC. Its translation is CASSQRPNYGYTF.